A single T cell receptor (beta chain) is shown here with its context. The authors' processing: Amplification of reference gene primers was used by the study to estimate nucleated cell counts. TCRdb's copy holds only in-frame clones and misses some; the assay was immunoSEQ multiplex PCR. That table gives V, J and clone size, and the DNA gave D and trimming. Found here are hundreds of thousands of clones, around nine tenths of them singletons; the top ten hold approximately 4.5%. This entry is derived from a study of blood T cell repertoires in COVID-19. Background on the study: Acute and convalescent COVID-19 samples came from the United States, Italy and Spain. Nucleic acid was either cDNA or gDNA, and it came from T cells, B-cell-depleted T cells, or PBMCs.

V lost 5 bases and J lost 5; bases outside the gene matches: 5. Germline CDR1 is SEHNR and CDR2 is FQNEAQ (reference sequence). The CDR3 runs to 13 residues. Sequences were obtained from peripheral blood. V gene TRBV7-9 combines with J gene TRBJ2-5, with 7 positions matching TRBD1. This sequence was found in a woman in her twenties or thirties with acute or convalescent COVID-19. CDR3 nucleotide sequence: TGTGCCAGCAGCCCGACAGGGAAGGAGACCCAGTACTTC. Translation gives CASSPTGKETQYF.